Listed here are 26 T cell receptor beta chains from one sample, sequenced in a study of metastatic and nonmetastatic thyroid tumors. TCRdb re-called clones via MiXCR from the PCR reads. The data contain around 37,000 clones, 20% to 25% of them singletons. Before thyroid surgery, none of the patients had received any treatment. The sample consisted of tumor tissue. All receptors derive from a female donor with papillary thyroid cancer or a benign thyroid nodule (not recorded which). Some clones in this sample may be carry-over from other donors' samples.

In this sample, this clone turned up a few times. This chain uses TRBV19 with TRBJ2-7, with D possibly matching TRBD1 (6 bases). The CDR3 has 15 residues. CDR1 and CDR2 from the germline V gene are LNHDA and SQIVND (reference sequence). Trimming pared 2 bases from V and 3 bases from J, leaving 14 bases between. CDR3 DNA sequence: TGTGCCAGTAGTATACGCAGGGGCCCCCTCTACGAGCAGTACTTC. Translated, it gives CASSIRRGPLYEQYF.

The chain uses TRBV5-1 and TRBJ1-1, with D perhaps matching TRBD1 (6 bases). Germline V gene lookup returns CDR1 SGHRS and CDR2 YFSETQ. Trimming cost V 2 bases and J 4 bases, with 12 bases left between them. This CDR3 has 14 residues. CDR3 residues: CASSLSQGFTEAFF. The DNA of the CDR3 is TGCGCCAGCAGCTTATCCCAGGGGTTCACTGAAGCTTTCTTT.

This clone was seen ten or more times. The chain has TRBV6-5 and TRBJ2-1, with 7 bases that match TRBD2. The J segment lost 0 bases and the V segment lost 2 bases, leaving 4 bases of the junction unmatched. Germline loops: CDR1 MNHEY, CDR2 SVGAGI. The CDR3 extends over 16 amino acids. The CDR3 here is CASSYDRTSSYNEQFF. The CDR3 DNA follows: TGTGCCAGCAGTTACGATAGGACTAGCTCCTACAATGAGCAGTTCTTC.

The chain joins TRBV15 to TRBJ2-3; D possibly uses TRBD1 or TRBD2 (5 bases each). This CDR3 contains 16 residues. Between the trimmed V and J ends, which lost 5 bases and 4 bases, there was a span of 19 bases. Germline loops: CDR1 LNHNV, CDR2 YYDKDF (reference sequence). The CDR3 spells CATSLVGRGEADTQYF. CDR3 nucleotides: TGTGCCACCAGCTTGGTGGGTAGGGGAGAAGCAGATACGCAGTATTTT.

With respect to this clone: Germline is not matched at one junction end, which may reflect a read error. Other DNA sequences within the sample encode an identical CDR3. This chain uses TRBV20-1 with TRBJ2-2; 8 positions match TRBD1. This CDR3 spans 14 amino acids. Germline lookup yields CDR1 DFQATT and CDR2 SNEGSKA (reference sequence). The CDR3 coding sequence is TGCAGTGCTAGAGCACAGACAGGGGTCGGTGAGCTGTTCTTT. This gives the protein CSARAQTGVGELFF.

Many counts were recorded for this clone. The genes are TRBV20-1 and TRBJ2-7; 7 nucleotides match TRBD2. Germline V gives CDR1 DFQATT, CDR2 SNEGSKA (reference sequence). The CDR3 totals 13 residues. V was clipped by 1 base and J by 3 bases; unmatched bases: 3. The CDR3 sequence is CSARGLADYEQYF. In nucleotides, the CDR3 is TGCAGTGCTAGAGGACTAGCCGACTACGAGCAGTACTTC.

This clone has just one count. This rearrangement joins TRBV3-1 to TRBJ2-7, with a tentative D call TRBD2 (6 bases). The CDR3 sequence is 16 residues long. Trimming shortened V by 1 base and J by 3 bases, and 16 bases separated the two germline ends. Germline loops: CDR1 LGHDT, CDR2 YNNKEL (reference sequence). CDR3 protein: CASSQGAWGELYEQYF. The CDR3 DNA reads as TGTGCCAGCAGCCAAGGGGCTTGGGGGGAACTCTACGAGCAGTACTTC.

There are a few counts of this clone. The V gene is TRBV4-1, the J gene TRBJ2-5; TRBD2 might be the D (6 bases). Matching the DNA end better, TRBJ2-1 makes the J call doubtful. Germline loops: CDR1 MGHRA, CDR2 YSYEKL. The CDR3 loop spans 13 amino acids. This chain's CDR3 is CASRPKSGNEQFF. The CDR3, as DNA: TGCGCCAGCAGGCCAAAGAGCGGGAATGAGCAGTTCTTC.

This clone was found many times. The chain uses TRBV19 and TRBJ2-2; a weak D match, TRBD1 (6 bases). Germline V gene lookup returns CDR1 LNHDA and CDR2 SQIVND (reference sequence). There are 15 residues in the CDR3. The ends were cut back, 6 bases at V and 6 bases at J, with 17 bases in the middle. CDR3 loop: CASRASGDLSGELFF. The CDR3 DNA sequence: TGTGCCAGTAGAGCCTCAGGGGATCTCTCCGGGGAGCTGTTTTTT.

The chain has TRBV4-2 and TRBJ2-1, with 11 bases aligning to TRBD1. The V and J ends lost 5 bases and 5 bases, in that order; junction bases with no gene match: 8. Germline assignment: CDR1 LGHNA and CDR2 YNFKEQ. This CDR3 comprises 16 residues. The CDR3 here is CASSGGQGVYNNEQFF. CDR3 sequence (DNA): TGTGCCAGCAGCGGGGGACAGGGGGTTTATAACAATGAGCAGTTCTTC.

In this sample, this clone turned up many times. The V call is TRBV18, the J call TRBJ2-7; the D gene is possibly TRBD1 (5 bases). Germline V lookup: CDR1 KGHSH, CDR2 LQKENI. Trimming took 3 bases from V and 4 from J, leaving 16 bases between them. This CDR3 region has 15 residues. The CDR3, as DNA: TGTGCCAGCTCACCCTCCGCAGGGTTACCTTACGAGCAGTACTTC. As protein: CASSPSAGLPYEQYF.

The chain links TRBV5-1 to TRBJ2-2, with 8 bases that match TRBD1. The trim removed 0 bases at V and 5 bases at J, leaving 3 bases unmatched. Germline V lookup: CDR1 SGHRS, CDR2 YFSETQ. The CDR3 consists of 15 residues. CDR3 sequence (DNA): TGCGCCAGCAGCTTGGGGACAGGGAGGACCGGGGAGCTGTTTTTT. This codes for CASSLGTGRTGELFF.

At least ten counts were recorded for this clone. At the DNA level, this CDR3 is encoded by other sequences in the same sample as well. The CDR3, as DNA: TGCGCCAGCAGCTTAGTGTCGACGAGCTACGAGCAGTACTTC. This encodes CASSLVSTSYEQYF. This sequence joins TRBV5-1 and TRBJ2-7, with D uncertain. This CDR3 contains 14 residues. Trimming removed 2 bases from V and 3 bases from J, with 12 bases in between. Germline V CDR1 and CDR2: SGHRS, YFSETQ.

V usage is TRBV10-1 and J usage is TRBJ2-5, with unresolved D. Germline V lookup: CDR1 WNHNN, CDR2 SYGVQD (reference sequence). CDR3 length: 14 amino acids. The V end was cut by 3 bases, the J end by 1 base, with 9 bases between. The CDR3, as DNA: TGCGCCAGCAGTGACAGACCCTCCCAAGAGACCCAGTACTTC. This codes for CASSDRPSQETQYF.

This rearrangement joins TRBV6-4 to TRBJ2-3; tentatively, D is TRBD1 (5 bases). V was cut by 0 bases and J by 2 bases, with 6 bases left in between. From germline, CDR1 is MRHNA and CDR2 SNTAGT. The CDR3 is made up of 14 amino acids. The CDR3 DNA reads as TGTGCCAGCAGTGACTCAGGGGTCACAGATACGCAGTATTTT. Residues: CASSDSGVTDTQYF.

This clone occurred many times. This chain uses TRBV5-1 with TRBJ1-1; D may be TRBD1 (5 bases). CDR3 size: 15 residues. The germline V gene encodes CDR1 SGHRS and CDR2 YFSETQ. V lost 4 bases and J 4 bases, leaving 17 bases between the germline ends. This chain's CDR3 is CASSPQGGMGTEAFF. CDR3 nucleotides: TGCGCCAGCAGCCCCCAGGGAGGTATGGGCACTGAAGCTTTCTTT.

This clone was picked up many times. The CDR3 DNA reads as TGTGCCAGCAGCTTAGGGTTTACCAATCAGCCCCAGCATTTT. Amino acids: CASSLGFTNQPQHF. The chain joins TRBV3-1 to TRBJ1-5; D ambiguous. The CDR3 sequence is 14 residues long. Trimming shortened V by 5 bases and J by 3 bases, and 11 bases separated the two germline ends. The germline CDR1 and CDR2 sequences are LGHDT and YNNKEL (reference sequence).

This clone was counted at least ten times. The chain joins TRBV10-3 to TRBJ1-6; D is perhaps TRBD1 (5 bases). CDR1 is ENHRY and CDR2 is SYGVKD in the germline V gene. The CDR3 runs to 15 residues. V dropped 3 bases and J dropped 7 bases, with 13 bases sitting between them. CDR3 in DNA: TGTGCCATCAGTGACGGGGGGAAGGGGAATTCACCCCTCCACTTT. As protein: CAISDGGKGNSPLHF.

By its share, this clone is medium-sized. DNA of the CDR3: TGTGCCAGCGGTGATAACACCGGGGGCACCATATATTTT. Encoded protein: CASGDNTGGTIYF. The chain couples TRBV12-3 or TRBV12-4 to TRBJ1-3; maybe TRBD1 (5 bases). This CDR3 has 13 amino acids. Trimming removed 8 bases at V and 9 bases at J, with 17 bases between.

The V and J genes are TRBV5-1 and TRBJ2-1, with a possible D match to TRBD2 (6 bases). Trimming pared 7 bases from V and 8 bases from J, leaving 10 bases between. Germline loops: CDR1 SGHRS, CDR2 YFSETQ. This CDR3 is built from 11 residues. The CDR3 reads CASHREYEQFF. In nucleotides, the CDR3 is TGCGCCAGCCACCGGGAGTATGAGCAGTTCTTC.

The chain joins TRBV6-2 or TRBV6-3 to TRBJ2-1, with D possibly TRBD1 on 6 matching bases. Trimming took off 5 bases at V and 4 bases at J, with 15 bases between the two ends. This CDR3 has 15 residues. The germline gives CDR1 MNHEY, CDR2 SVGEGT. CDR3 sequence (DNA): TGTGCCAGCAGTAATCCCGGGACACTTTACAATGAGCAGTTCTTC. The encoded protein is CASSNPGTLYNEQFF.

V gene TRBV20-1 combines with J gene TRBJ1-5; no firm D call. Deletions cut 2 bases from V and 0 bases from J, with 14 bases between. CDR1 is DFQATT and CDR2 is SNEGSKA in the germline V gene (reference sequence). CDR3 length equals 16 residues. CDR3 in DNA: TGCAGTGCTAGACCCTGGGAAGAATATAGCAATCAGCCCCAGCATTTT. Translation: CSARPWEEYSNQPQHF.

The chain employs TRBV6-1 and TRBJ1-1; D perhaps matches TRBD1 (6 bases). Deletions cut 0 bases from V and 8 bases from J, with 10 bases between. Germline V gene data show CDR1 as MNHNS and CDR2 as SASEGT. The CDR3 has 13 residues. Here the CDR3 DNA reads TGTGCCAGCAGTGAAGCGGAGCAGGGGGAAGCTTTCTTT. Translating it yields CASSEAEQGEAFF.

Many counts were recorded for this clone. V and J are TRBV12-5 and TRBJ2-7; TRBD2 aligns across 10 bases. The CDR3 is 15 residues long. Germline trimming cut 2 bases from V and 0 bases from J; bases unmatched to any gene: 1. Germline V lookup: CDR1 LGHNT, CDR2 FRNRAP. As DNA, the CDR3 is TGTGCTAGTGGTTTGCCTAGCGGGAGCTCCTACGAGCAGTACTTC. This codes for CASGLPSGSSYEQYF.

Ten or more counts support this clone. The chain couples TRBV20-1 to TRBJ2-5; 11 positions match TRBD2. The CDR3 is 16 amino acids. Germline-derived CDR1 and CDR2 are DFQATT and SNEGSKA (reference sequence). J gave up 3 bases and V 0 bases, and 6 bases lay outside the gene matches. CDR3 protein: CSAREGSGLAEETQYF. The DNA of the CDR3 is TGCAGTGCTAGAGAGGGTTCGGGACTAGCGGAAGAGACCCAGTACTTC.

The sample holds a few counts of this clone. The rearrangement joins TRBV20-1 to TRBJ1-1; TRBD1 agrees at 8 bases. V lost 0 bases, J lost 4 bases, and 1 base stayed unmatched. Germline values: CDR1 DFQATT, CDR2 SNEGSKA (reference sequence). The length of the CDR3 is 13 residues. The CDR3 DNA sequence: TGCAGTGCTAGAGAGGACAGGGCCACTGAAGCTTTCTTT. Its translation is CSAREDRATEAFF.